This T cell receptor beta chain stems from a study of blood T cells in healthy people across ages. On the study more broadly: Per two T cells, about one barcoded beta molecule was captured through template switching.

CDR3 size: 15 residues. Looked up from germline, CDR1 is SGHRS and CDR2 is YFSETQ. V lost 6 bases and J 2 bases, leaving 17 bases between the germline ends. The sample providers were healthy Caucasian people from Russia, aged roughly 6 to 95. In this sample, this clonotype turned up a few times. Its matching antigen is unknown. For the second PCR, which ran for 7 to 11 cycles, a sample-barcoded 5' primer and a J-beta primer mix were used. Every molecule of cDNA carried a tag from a template-switch adaptor with 12 random nucleotides. Using its own MiXCR run on the 5' RACE reads, TCRdb lists one record per CDR3 protein. There are some 700,000 distinct CDR3 sequences in the sample; approximately 39% occur only once, and roughly 19% lies in the top ten. General study points: Naive CD4+ cell counts and diversity both ran higher in long-lived than in aged donors.

The V call is TRBV5-1, the J call TRBJ2-5; D is possibly TRBD2 (6 bases). Sequencing was done on a sample of blood. The sequence came from a woman aged 55 to 70 in good health. The CDR3 DNA sequence: TGCGCCAGCACCCTATACCCGGGGGTTCAAGAGACCCAGTACTTC. It yields the protein CASTLYPGVQETQYF.